This TCR beta chain is drawn from a study of response to subunit inactivated influenza vaccine. Study-wide findings and caveats: The authors suggested that few new T cells are recruited per seasonal influenza vaccination.

In regard to this clonotype: Its antigen is not identified.

TCRdb re-analysed the RT-PCR reads in MiXCR, keeping a single row per CDR3 protein. The profile shows about 520,000 distinct CDR3 sequences, 25% of them singletons. This clonotype was sampled from a man between 45 and 60 years old who received an inactivated influenza vaccine. The input for sequencing was CD4+ T cells sorted from PBMCs, taken 5 days after vaccination.

As DNA, the CDR3 is TGTGCCAGCGGACAGGCCTCCTACAATGAGCAGTTCTTC. Protein product: CASGQASYNEQFF. The chain is built from TRBV11-2 and TRBJ2-1; 7 bases align to TRBD1. V lost 8 bases and J lost 0; bases outside the gene matches: 1. The CDR3 sequence is 13 residues long. Per germline, CDR1 SGHAT and CDR2 FQNNGV.